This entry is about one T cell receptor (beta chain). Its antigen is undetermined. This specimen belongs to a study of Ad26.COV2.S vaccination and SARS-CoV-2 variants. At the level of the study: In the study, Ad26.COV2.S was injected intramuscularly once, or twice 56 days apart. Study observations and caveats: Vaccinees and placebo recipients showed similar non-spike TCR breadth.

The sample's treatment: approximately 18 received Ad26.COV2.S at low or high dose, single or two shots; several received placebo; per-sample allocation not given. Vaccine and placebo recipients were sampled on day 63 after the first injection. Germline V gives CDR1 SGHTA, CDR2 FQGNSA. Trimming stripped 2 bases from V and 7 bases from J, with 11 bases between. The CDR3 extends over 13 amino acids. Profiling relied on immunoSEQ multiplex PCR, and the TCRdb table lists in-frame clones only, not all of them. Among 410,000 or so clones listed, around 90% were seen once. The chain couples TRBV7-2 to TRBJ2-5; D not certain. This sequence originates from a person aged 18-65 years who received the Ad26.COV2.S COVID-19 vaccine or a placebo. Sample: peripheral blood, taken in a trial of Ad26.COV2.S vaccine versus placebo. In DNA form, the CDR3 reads TGTGCCAGCAGCTTACGGGTCGAGGTGACCCAGTACTTC. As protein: CASSLRVEVTQYF.